A selection of T cell receptor beta chains follows, all from one sample in a study of graft-versus-host responses after intestinal transplantation. These TCRs' antigens remain unknown. This table comes from immunoSEQ multiplex PCR, and its TCRdb copy is limited to in-frame clones, with some not included. Here the sample spans 140,000 or so clones, around nine tenths being singletons. Sequencing used unstimulated CD4+ T cells sorted from spleen or lymph node cells, obtained before intestinal transplant. These receptors were taken from a human donor who received an intestinal transplant. CDR3s include the opening cysteine and the closing phenylalanine or tryptophan. Each record gives: J gene, D gene, clone size, V gene, CDR3 DNA, CDR3 protein. D genes are given only for firm matches. Size is omitted from some rows. Given values are once, few, many or a class for expanded clones.

TRBJ2-1	-	-	TRBV7-2	TGTGCCAGCAGCTTGTCTAGCGATCACAATGAGCAGTTCTTC	CASSLSSDHNEQFF
TRBJ1-5	-	-	TRBV19	TGTGCCAGTAGTACCACAGGGTACAATCAGCCCCAGCATTTT	CASSTTGYNQPQHF
TRBJ2-3	-	-	TRBV5-1	TGCGCCAGTAGCACAGATACGCAGTATTTT	CASSTDTQYF
TRBJ2-1	TRBD2	-	TRBV27	TGTGCCAGCAGGGGACTAGCGGCCTACAATGAGCAGTTCTTC	CASRGLAAYNEQFF
TRBJ1-5	-	-	TRBV16	TGTGCCAGCAACCGAGAGGGACGGACTAATCAGCCCCAGCATTTT	CASNREGRTNQPQHF
TRBJ1-4	-	-	TRBV4-1	TGCGCCAGCAGCCAAGGGGGACTAACTTCAACTAATGAAAAACTGTTTTTT	CASSQGGLTSTNEKLFF
TRBJ1-1	-	-	TRBV5-8	TGTGCCAGCAGTTTCAGACTGGGAAGGGGTTACACTGAAGCTTTCTTT	CASSFRLGRGYTEAFF
TRBJ1-5	-	-	TRBV18	TGTGCCAGCTCACCACAAGGGGAAGGTCAGCCCCAGCATTTT	CASSPQGEGQPQHF
TRBJ2-1	-	-	TRBV14	TGTGCCAGCAGCCAGTTAGTAGGGAAGCTCAATGAGCAGTTCTTC	CASSQLVGKLNEQFF
TRBJ1-2	TRBD1	few	TRBV7-2	TGTGCCAGCAGCTTAGCGGCGGGACAGGGGTATGGCTACACCTTC	CASSLAAGQGYGYTF
TRBJ2-5	-	-	TRBV27	TGTGCCAGCAGTGCCACCCACGGGACTCCCCAAGAGACCCAGTACTTC	CASSATHGTPQETQYF
TRBJ2-2	-	-	TRBV28	TGTGCCAGCAGTGGCAGATGGGGCGGGGAGCTGTTTTTT	CASSGRWGGELFF
TRBJ2-1	-	-	TRBV6-6	TGTGCCAGCAGTTGGGGCAATGAGCAGTTCTTC	CASSWGNEQFF
TRBJ2-5	TRBD1	-	TRBV5-1	TGCGCCAGCAGCAAGGGACAGAACCAAGAGACCCAGTACTTC	CASSKGQNQETQYF
TRBJ2-7	-	-	TRBV11-2	TGTGCCAGCAGCTCCAGAGACCAGAGTTGGGGAAGCTCCTACGAGCAGTACTTC	CASSSRDQSWGSSYEQYF
TRBJ1-1	-	-	TRBV5-4	TGTGCCAGCAGCTCGACGACAGCCCTCACTGAAGCTTTCTTT	CASSSTTALTEAFF
TRBJ2-5	-	-	TRBV27	TGTGCCAGCAGTTTCATCAGCGGTGGAAAGACCCAGTACTTC	CASSFISGGKTQYF
TRBJ2-1	-	-	TRBV18	TGTGCCAGCTCACTCCCCCCTAGCTCTGAGCAGTTCTTC	CASSLPPSSEQFF
TRBJ2-7	TRBD1	-	TRBV5-4	TGTGCCAGCAGCTTGGACGGCCCCAAGGGGGCTCCTGCGGTCGAGCAGTACTTC	CASSLDGPKGAPAVEQYF
TRBJ2-6	-	-	TRBV7-2	TGTGCCAGCAGCTTATCGGGGAGCACTGGGGCCAACGTCCTGACTTTC	CASSLSGSTGANVLTF
TRBJ2-7	-	-	TRBV5-6	TGTGCCAGCAGTTTTGGACTCCTTGAAGACGAGCAGTACTTC	CASSFGLLEDEQYF
TRBJ2-1	-	-	TRBV30	TGTGCCTGGAGTTTTAGGGGGTCGGTGTCCTACAATGAGCAGTTCTTC	CAWSFRGSVSYNEQFF
TRBJ2-3	TRBD2	-	TRBV29-1	TGCAGCGTTGAAGGCGCCCTGGCGAGCGGGGGAAGCACAGATACGCAGTATTTT	CSVEGALASGGSTDTQYF
TRBJ2-7	TRBD1	once	TRBV7-9	TGTGCCAGCAGCTTCCCGGGACAGCCCTCCTACGAGCAGTACTTC	CASSFPGQPSYEQYF
TRBJ2-3	-	once	TRBV30	TGTGCCTGGAGTCGAGATGGAGCAGATACGCAGTATTTT	CAWSRDGADTQYF
TRBJ1-1	-	-	TRBV5-1	TGCGCCAGCAGCTTGGAGGTACCCACTGAAGCTTTCTTT	CASSLEVPTEAFF
TRBJ1-3	-	-	TRBV7-8	TGTGCCAGCAGGGCTACGGGGTCTGGAAACACCATATATTTT	CASRATGSGNTIYF
TRBJ2-1	-	-	TRBV18	TGTGCCAGCTCACCTACATTCCCGGGACAAACCTACAATGAGCAGTTCTTC	CASSPTFPGQTYNEQFF